What follows is one T cell receptor (beta chain) and its context. CDR1 and CDR2 (germline): SGHTS, YDEGEE. The CDR3 contains 12 residues. The germline V and J ends were trimmed by 1 base and 3 bases, with 5 bases remaining between them. Sequencing was performed with immunoSEQ multiplex PCR; in TCRdb, only in-frame clones are kept and a portion is missing. The sample contains some 74,000 clones, 70% to 90% of which appear only once. The entry originates in a study of control samples from healthy donors and cancer patients. V and J are TRBV5-8 and TRBJ2-7, with no clear D. This clonotype originated in a woman aged 45-65 years in good health. Sequences were obtained from blood. CDR3 sequence: CASSLLDYEQYF. CDR3 DNA: TGTGCCAGCAGCTTGCTCGACTACGAGCAGTACTTC.